The next 5 T cell receptor beta chains were all read from a single sample in a study of shared clonotypes between healthy human individuals. Clones were sequenced by immunoSEQ multiplex PCR, and TCRdb holds only the in-frame ones, with some missing. The table has about 500,000 clones, roughly four fifths seen once. Specimen: PBMCs. Source of these receptors: a woman aged 40-49 years in good health. Some clones in this sample may be carry-over from other donors' samples.

This clone was detected only once. A far larger clone lies a single base away; this is likely a read error. The V gene is TRBV30, the J gene TRBJ1-1; D not resolved. This CDR3 region has 14 residues. Germline values: CDR1 GTSNPN, CDR2 SVGIG (reference sequence). The V and J ends lost 3 bases and 3 bases respectively, with 14 bases between them. In DNA, the CDR3 is TGTGCCTGGAGACATGGGAGGGCGTACACTGAAGCTTTCTTT. Amino acids: CAWRHGRAYTEAFF. The variable domain in full, completed from reference TRBV30 and TRBJ1-1, reads SQTIHQWPATLVQPVGSPLSLECTVEGTSNPNLYWYRQAAGRGLQLLFYSVGIGQISSEVPQNLSASRPQDRQFILSSKKLLLSDSGFYLCAWRHGRAYTEAFFGQGTRLTVV.

The chain joins TRBV28 to TRBJ2-7; 8 bases align to TRBD2. Germline values: CDR1 MDHEN, CDR2 SYDVKM. The V gene end was trimmed by 3 bases and the J gene end by 2 bases; junction bases not matched to a gene: 3. This CDR3 contains 14 residues. The chain's CDR3 is CASSFSGGTYEQYF. The CDR3 coding sequence is TGTGCCAGCAGTTTTTCGGGAGGGACCTACGAGCAGTACTTC.

A note on this clone: One base separates it from a far larger clone, so it is likely a read error. This same CDR3 is encoded by further DNA sequences in the sample. This chain links TRBV7-3 with TRBJ1-1; no clear D. The CDR3 spans 13 residues. CDR1 and CDR2 (germline): SGHTA, FQGTGA. CDR3 sequence (DNA): TGTGCCAGCAGCTTATCCAGGAACACCGAAGCTTTCTTT. As protein: CASSLSRNTEAFF.

About this clone: Since a far larger clone is one base different, this is likely a read error. CDR3: CAIRAGNSNHGYTF. Written as DNA, the CDR3 is TGTGCCATCAGAGCCGGGAACAGTAACCATGGCTACACCTTC. The chain combines TRBV10-3 with TRBJ1-2; D remains unclear. The CDR3 extends over 14 amino acids. CDR1 ENHRY and CDR2 SYGVKD come from the germline V gene.

The chain has TRBV5-4 and TRBJ2-5, with D perhaps matching TRBD1 (6 bases). TRBJ2-7 explains the end of the DNA better; the J call may be wrong. This CDR3 comprises 13 residues. Germline V gives CDR1 SGHNT, CDR2 YYREEE (reference sequence). In DNA form, the CDR3 reads TGTGCCAGCAGCTCGGACAGCTCCTACGAGCAGTACTTC. Encoded protein: CASSSDSSYEQYF.